A selection of T cell receptor beta chains follows, all from one sample in a study of identical twins. TCRdb ran MiXCR on the 5' RACE reads and lists one entry per CDR3 protein. The sample records roughly 1.6 million distinct CDR3 sequences, around 29% being singletons. The sequencing input was cord blood. These receptors came from a newborn girl in good health. Each CDR3 is given with its conserved first and last residue. Each record gives: CDR3 length, D gene, clone size, J gene, V gene, CDR3 protein, CDR3 DNA. The D gene is left open where the match is weak. Only part of the rows carry a size: once, few, many, or a class if the clone is expanded.

cdr3_length: 16
d_call: TRBD1
clone_size: few
j_call: TRBJ2-1
v_call: TRBV7-2
cdr3_aa: CASSLAHRGSYNEQFF
cdr3_nt: TGTGCCAGCAGCTTAGCGCACAGGGGCTCCTACAATGAGCAGTTCTTC

cdr3_length: 15
d_call: TRBD1
clone_size: NA
j_call: TRBJ2-2
v_call: TRBV7-9
cdr3_aa: CASSSGRGTTGELFF
cdr3_nt: TGTGCCAGCAGCTCAGGCAGGGGGACCACCGGGGAGCTGTTTTTT

cdr3_length: 14
d_call: TRBD2
clone_size: NA
j_call: TRBJ2-7
v_call: TRBV20-1
cdr3_aa: CSAGPGTRNYEQYF
cdr3_nt: TGCAGTGCTGGACCGGGGACTAGAAACTACGAGCAGTACTTC

cdr3_length: 16
d_call: TRBD2
clone_size: few
j_call: TRBJ2-1
v_call: TRBV5-1
cdr3_aa: CASSLAELAGGNEQFF
cdr3_nt: TGCGCCAGCAGTTTGGCGGAACTAGCGGGGGGCAATGAGCAGTTCTTC

cdr3_length: 13
d_call: TRBD2
clone_size: few
j_call: TRBJ2-7
v_call: TRBV7-6
cdr3_aa: CASTHSTSGEQYF
cdr3_nt: TGTGCCAGCACCCACTCTACTAGCGGCGAGCAGTACTTC

cdr3_length: 16
d_call: TRBD2
clone_size: many
j_call: TRBJ2-7
v_call: TRBV3-1
cdr3_aa: CASSQGPSGSSYEQYF
cdr3_nt: TGTGCCAGCAGCCAAGGTCCTAGCGGGAGCTCCTACGAGCAGTACTTC

cdr3_length: 15
d_call: TRBD1
clone_size: few
j_call: TRBJ1-5
v_call: TRBV7-2
cdr3_aa: CASSMALRGSQPQHF
cdr3_nt: TGTGCCAGCAGTATGGCCCTCAGGGGGAGTCAGCCCCAGCATTTT

cdr3_length: 15
d_call: NA
clone_size: NA
j_call: TRBJ2-1
v_call: TRBV11-2
cdr3_aa: CASSLEAGFGYEQFF
cdr3_nt: TGTGCCAGCAGCTTAGAGGCGGGATTTGGGTATGAGCAGTTCTTC

cdr3_length: 13
d_call: TRBD1
clone_size: NA
j_call: TRBJ2-2
v_call: TRBV29-1
cdr3_aa: CSVETGVGGELFF
cdr3_nt: TGCAGCGTCGAGACAGGGGTGGGCGGGGAGCTGTTTTTT

cdr3_length: 15
d_call: NA
clone_size: NA
j_call: TRBJ2-5
v_call: TRBV27
cdr3_aa: CASSLWPAFQETQYF
cdr3_nt: TGTGCCAGCAGCCTATGGCCCGCATTCCAAGAGACCCAGTACTTC

cdr3_length: 16
d_call: NA
clone_size: NA
j_call: TRBJ2-3
v_call: TRBV20-1
cdr3_aa: CSARDPTRRLSDTQYF
cdr3_nt: TGCAGTGCTAGAGATCCCACCCGACGACTTTCAGATACGCAGTATTTT

cdr3_length: 15
d_call: NA
clone_size: few
j_call: TRBJ2-1
v_call: TRBV24-1
cdr3_aa: CATSDLVTGLNEQFF
cdr3_nt: TGTGCCACCAGTGATTTGGTAACAGGGCTCAATGAGCAGTTCTTC

cdr3_length: 11
d_call: NA
clone_size: few
j_call: TRBJ2-1
v_call: TRBV29-1
cdr3_aa: CSVENYNEQFF
cdr3_nt: TGCAGCGTTGAAAACTACAATGAGCAGTTCTTC

cdr3_length: 14
d_call: NA
clone_size: NA
j_call: TRBJ2-4
v_call: TRBV11-2
cdr3_aa: CASSSARGRGIQYF
cdr3_nt: TGTGCCAGCAGCTCAGCCAGGGGCCGTGGCATTCAGTACTTC

cdr3_length: 12
d_call: TRBD2
clone_size: few
j_call: TRBJ2-7
v_call: TRBV20-1
cdr3_aa: CSGTSGPYEQYF
cdr3_nt: TGCAGTGGTACTAGCGGGCCGTACGAGCAGTACTTC

cdr3_length: 13
d_call: TRBD2
clone_size: few
j_call: TRBJ2-7
v_call: TRBV10-3
cdr3_aa: CAISGAGGYEQYF
cdr3_nt: TGTGCCATCAGTGGGGCGGGAGGCTACGAGCAGTACTTC

cdr3_length: 15
d_call: TRBD1
clone_size: few
j_call: TRBJ1-2
v_call: TRBV20-1
cdr3_aa: CSAGGRGHPNYGYTF
cdr3_nt: TGCAGTGCCGGTGGCAGGGGGCATCCTAACTATGGCTACACCTTC

cdr3_length: 13
d_call: NA
clone_size: few
j_call: TRBJ1-5
v_call: TRBV19
cdr3_aa: CASSIRDNQPQHF
cdr3_nt: TGTGCCAGTAGTATAAGGGACAATCAGCCCCAGCATTTT

cdr3_length: 16
d_call: NA
clone_size: NA
j_call: TRBJ2-7
v_call: TRBV20-1
cdr3_aa: CSANGPKTGPLYEQYF
cdr3_nt: TGCAGTGCTAATGGGCCCAAAACAGGGCCCCTCTACGAGCAGTACTTC

cdr3_length: 14
d_call: TRBD2
clone_size: NA
j_call: TRBJ2-1
v_call: TRBV20-1
cdr3_aa: CSVPLAGGSNEQFF
cdr3_nt: TGCAGTGTGCCACTAGCGGGAGGATCCAATGAGCAGTTCTTC

cdr3_length: 8
d_call: NA
clone_size: NA
j_call: TRBJ2-7
v_call: TRBV30
cdr3_aa: CAWYEQYF
cdr3_nt: TGTGCCTGGTACGAGCAGTACTTC

cdr3_length: 17
d_call: NA
clone_size: NA
j_call: TRBJ2-5
v_call: TRBV7-9
cdr3_aa: CASSLSRVIGSGDEQYF
cdr3_nt: TGTGCCAGCAGCTTAAGTAGGGTTATCGGGAGTGGCGATGAGCAGTACTTC

cdr3_length: 16
d_call: NA
clone_size: NA
j_call: TRBJ2-1
v_call: TRBV25-1
cdr3_aa: CASSDIRARTYNEQFF
cdr3_nt: TGTGCCAGCAGTGACATCCGGGCGAGGACCTACAATGAGCAGTTCTTC

cdr3_length: 13
d_call: NA
clone_size: NA
j_call: TRBJ1-1
v_call: TRBV25-1
cdr3_aa: CASSRGAGTEAFF
cdr3_nt: TGTGCCAGCAGTAGAGGGGCGGGCACTGAAGCTTTCTTT

cdr3_length: 17
d_call: TRBD2
clone_size: few
j_call: TRBJ2-3
v_call: TRBV9
cdr3_aa: CASSVEPSGTGADTQYF
cdr3_nt: TGTGCCAGCAGCGTAGAACCTAGCGGGACGGGAGCAGATACGCAGTATTTT

cdr3_length: 14
d_call: NA
clone_size: few
j_call: TRBJ1-2
v_call: TRBV21-1
cdr3_aa: CASFEGQGNYGYTF
cdr3_nt: TGTGCCAGCTTCGAGGGACAGGGTAACTATGGCTACACCTTC

cdr3_length: 13
d_call: TRBD1
clone_size: NA
j_call: TRBJ1-6
v_call: TRBV20-1
cdr3_aa: CSGPGQGNSPLHF
cdr3_nt: TGCAGTGGCCCGGGACAGGGAAATTCACCCCTCCACTTT

cdr3_length: 17
d_call: NA
clone_size: NA
j_call: TRBJ2-3
v_call: TRBV14
cdr3_aa: CASSQVFGGGPSDTQYF
cdr3_nt: TGTGCCAGCAGCCAAGTGTTTGGCGGGGGCCCGTCGGATACGCAGTATTTT

cdr3_length: 15
d_call: NA
clone_size: NA
j_call: TRBJ1-3
v_call: TRBV10-3
cdr3_aa: CAISEFGATGNTIYF
cdr3_nt: TGTGCCATCAGTGAGTTTGGGGCTACTGGAAACACCATATATTTT

cdr3_length: 16
d_call: NA
clone_size: NA
j_call: TRBJ1-5
v_call: TRBV7-2
cdr3_aa: CASSRTAQPSNQPQHF
cdr3_nt: TGTGCCAGCAGCCGAACGGCACAACCTAGCAATCAGCCCCAGCATTTT

cdr3_length: 17
d_call: NA
clone_size: NA
j_call: TRBJ2-7
v_call: TRBV12-3/TRBV12-4
cdr3_aa: CASSLEGGGHPYYEQYF
cdr3_nt: TGTGCCAGCAGTTTAGAGGGGGGGGGACACCCGTACTACGAGCAGTACTTC

cdr3_length: 14
d_call: NA
clone_size: few
j_call: TRBJ1-2
v_call: TRBV7-9
cdr3_aa: CASSLSYGNYGYTF
cdr3_nt: TGTGCCAGCAGCTTATCGTACGGGAACTATGGCTACACCTTC

cdr3_length: 15
d_call: NA
clone_size: NA
j_call: TRBJ2-1
v_call: TRBV21-1
cdr3_aa: CASSKSRQAYNEQFF
cdr3_nt: TGTGCCAGCAGCAAAAGTCGCCAGGCCTACAATGAGCAGTTCTTC

cdr3_length: 16
d_call: TRBD2
clone_size: NA
j_call: TRBJ2-4
v_call: TRBV20-1
cdr3_aa: CSAMDPSGRAGNIQYF
cdr3_nt: TGCAGTGCTATGGATCCTAGCGGGAGGGCCGGAAACATTCAGTACTTC

cdr3_length: 13
d_call: NA
clone_size: NA
j_call: TRBJ1-2
v_call: TRBV12-3/TRBV12-4
cdr3_aa: CASSFGPSVGYTF
cdr3_nt: TGTGCCAGCAGTTTCGGTCCTTCCGTCGGCTACACCTTC

cdr3_length: 17
d_call: TRBD2
clone_size: NA
j_call: TRBJ2-3
v_call: TRBV3-1
cdr3_aa: CASSPPGLAGMTDTQYF
cdr3_nt: TGTGCCAGCAGCCCACCTGGACTAGCGGGAATGACAGATACGCAGTATTTT

cdr3_length: 14
d_call: NA
clone_size: NA
j_call: TRBJ1-1
v_call: TRBV29-1
cdr3_aa: CSVGAGSLNTGAFF
cdr3_nt: TGCAGCGTTGGGGCAGGGTCCTTGAACACTGGAGCTTTCTTT

cdr3_length: 13
d_call: TRBD2
clone_size: NA
j_call: TRBJ2-7
v_call: TRBV29-1
cdr3_aa: CSVWTSGRYEQYF
cdr3_nt: TGCAGCGTCTGGACTAGCGGGAGATACGAGCAGTACTTC

cdr3_length: 18
d_call: TRBD2
clone_size: NA
j_call: TRBJ2-7
v_call: TRBV29-1
cdr3_aa: CSVEARAGLAGLYNEQYF
cdr3_nt: TGCAGCGTTGAAGCCCGTGCGGGACTAGCGGGACTCTACAATGAGCAGTACTTC

cdr3_length: 13
d_call: TRBD1
clone_size: many
j_call: TRBJ1-2
v_call: TRBV29-1
cdr3_aa: CSVRDRANYGYTF
cdr3_nt: TGCAGCGTTCGGGACAGAGCTAACTATGGCTACACCTTC

cdr3_length: 17
d_call: NA
clone_size: many
j_call: TRBJ2-5
v_call: TRBV4-2
cdr3_aa: CASSQGVLGLCQETQYF
cdr3_nt: TGTGCCAGCAGCCAAGGGGTATTAGGCCTGTGTCAAGAGACCCAGTACTTC

cdr3_length: 16
d_call: NA
clone_size: NA
j_call: TRBJ1-4
v_call: TRBV12-3/TRBV12-4
cdr3_aa: CASSSPGGGPNEKLFF
cdr3_nt: TGTGCCAGCAGCTCTCCGGGTGGGGGTCCTAATGAAAAACTGTTTTTT

cdr3_length: 16
d_call: NA
clone_size: NA
j_call: TRBJ1-5
v_call: TRBV6-2/TRBV6-3
cdr3_aa: CASSYLGRAYNQPQHF
cdr3_nt: TGTGCCAGCAGTTACCTGGGGAGGGCTTACAATCAGCCCCAGCATTTT

cdr3_length: 13
d_call: TRBD2
clone_size: NA
j_call: TRBJ2-3
v_call: TRBV7-2
cdr3_aa: CASSSLSGRSSYF
cdr3_nt: TGTGCCAGCAGCTCGCTTAGCGGGAGGAGTTCGTATTTT